The present T cell receptor (beta chain) was sequenced within a study of yellow fever vaccine responses in identical twins. This clonotype was recorded a few times. Losses at the gene ends were 3 bases for V and 8 bases for J; bases not matched to a gene: 14. The germline CDR1 and CDR2 sequences are WSHSY and SAAADI. This CDR3 comprises 17 residues. TCRdb passed the RT-PCR reads through MiXCR, listing each CDR3 protein once. Among about 19,000 distinct CDR3 sequences listed, approximately 70% were seen once. The chain has TRBV10-2 and TRBJ2-1, with 9 bases lining up with TRBD2. This specimen consisted of T cells from blood (PBMCs), unsorted or a sorted subset (not recorded which), obtained before or after yellow fever vaccination (not recorded which). The source of this sequence is a woman aged 18-35 years who received the yellow fever vaccine. The CDR3 DNA is TGCGCCAGCAGTGACCCGGCTAGCGGGACTAACGAGTATGAGCAGTTCTTC. This translates into CASSDPASGTNEYEQFF.